The 21 T cell receptor beta chains below come from one sample, sequenced in a study of identical twins. TCRdb reprocessed the 5' RACE reads with MiXCR, giving one entry per CDR3 protein. The sample holds 200,000 to 250,000 distinct CDR3 sequences; around 8% are singletons and the top ten take more than 1.5%. This sample was also put to use in a study of yellow fever vaccine responses in identical twins.

The source material was memory (CD45RO+) T cells sorted from blood. The receptors originated from a young woman in good health.

The rearrangement links TRBV5-5 to TRBJ2-5, with D perhaps matching TRBD1 (6 bases). Trimming pared 5 bases from V and 0 bases from J, leaving 8 bases between. The CDR3 loop spans 13 amino acids. Germline V gene data show CDR1 as SGHKS and CDR2 as YYEKEE (reference sequence). This CDR3 is CASRTGYQETQYF. As DNA, the CDR3 is TGTGCCAGCAGAACAGGGTACCAAGAGACCCAGTACTTC.

This chain joins TRBV20-1 and TRBJ2-7, with TRBD2 matching over 14 bases. The V gene end was trimmed by 3 bases and the J gene end by 5 bases; junction bases not matched to a gene: 3. The V gene's germline CDR1 is DFQATT and CDR2 SNEGSKA (reference sequence). The CDR3 extends over 14 amino acids. Here the CDR3 reads CSARTSGGGHEQYF. The CDR3 coding sequence is TGCAGTGCTAGGACTAGCGGGGGGGGGCACGAGCAGTACTTC.

Many counts were recorded for this clonotype. This chain uses TRBV9 with TRBJ2-7; D is perhaps TRBD2 (6 bases). Germline V gene data show CDR1 as SGDLS and CDR2 as YYNGEE. This CDR3 spans 13 amino acids. The V and J ends lost 0 bases and 7 bases respectively, with 11 bases between them. The CDR3 sequence is CASSVELAGEQYF. The CDR3, as DNA: TGTGCCAGCAGCGTAGAGTTGGCGGGGGAGCAGTACTTC.

J is TRBJ2-7 and V is TRBV27, with 14 nucleotides matching TRBD2. V lost 5 bases and J lost 6; bases outside the gene matches: 12. CDR3 length: 17 amino acids. Per germline, CDR1 MNHEY and CDR2 SMNVEV (reference sequence). DNA of the CDR3: TGTGCCAGCAGTGGACCGGGACTAGCGGGAGTCGGGGGCGAGCAGTACTTC. Amino acids: CASSGPGLAGVGGEQYF.

Only a few counts were recorded for this clonotype. The chain links TRBV20-1 to TRBJ2-3; tentatively, D is TRBD1 (5 bases). This CDR3 is 13 amino acids long. In germline, CDR1 is DFQATT, CDR2 SNEGSKA (reference sequence). V lost 6 bases and J 3 bases, leaving 13 bases between the germline ends. CDR3 region: CSARAVGTDTQYF. CDR3 coding DNA: TGCAGTGCCAGGGCGGTGGGGACAGATACGCAGTATTTT.

The table lists this clonotype with a few counts. An end of the junction differs from the germline gene, which may be a read error. The chain couples TRBV7-7 to TRBJ2-5; tentative D call: TRBD2 (6 bases). CDR1 and CDR2 from the germline V gene are SSHAT and FNYEAQ (reference sequence). CDR3 length: 14 amino acids. For the CDR3, the DNA is TGTGCTAGCAGCCCAGCTAGCGCGCAAGAGACCCAGTACTTC. It codes for CASSPASAQETQYF.

The chain has TRBV6-1 and TRBJ2-1, with D perhaps TRBD2 (6 bases). V gave up 0 bases and J gave up 1 base, with 25 bases separating them. The CDR3 covers 21 residues. The V gene's germline CDR1 is MNHNS and CDR2 SASEGT. The CDR3 region is CASSEAGQRGRTTNSYNEQFF. DNA of the CDR3: TGTGCCAGCAGTGAAGCTGGCCAGAGGGGCAGGACTACCAATTCCTACAATGAGCAGTTCTTC.

CDR3 sequence (DNA): TGTGCCAGCAGCTATGAGACCCGGATCGAGCAGTACTTC. This codes for CASSYETRIEQYF. The chain joins TRBV28 to TRBJ2-7; D is undetermined. The CDR3 has 13 amino acids. V lost 6 bases to trimming and J lost 6 bases, with 15 bases between them. Germline CDR1 reads MDHEN; CDR2 reads SYDVKM.

This clonotype was counted ten times or more. The J gene is TRBJ2-1, the V gene TRBV5-1; 11 bases align to TRBD2. The CDR3 is 13 residues long. Losses at the gene ends were 0 bases for V and 16 bases for J; bases not matched to a gene: 6. CDR1 and CDR2 from the germline V gene are SGHRS and YFSETQ. CDR3 in amino acids: CASSLALAGGDFF. The CDR3 DNA is TGCGCCAGCAGCTTGGCGCTAGCGGGAGGAGATTTCTTC.

The chain links TRBV9 to TRBJ2-1, with 7 bases matching TRBD2. The CDR3 consists of 15 residues. The V segment lost 3 bases and the J segment 1 base; nucleotides outside the gene matches: 4. Per the germline V gene, CDR1 is SGDLS and CDR2 is YYNGEE. For the CDR3, the DNA is TGTGCCAGCAGCGAGAGCGGGACGTCCTACAATGAGCAGTTCTTC. Translated: CASSESGTSYNEQFF.

This clonotype turned up a few times. The V gene is TRBV28, the J gene TRBJ2-5; 14 nucleotides align to TRBD2. Germline assignment: CDR1 MDHEN and CDR2 SYDVKM. The CDR3 covers 15 residues. The V and J ends lost 6 bases and 7 bases, in that order; junction bases with no gene match: 7. The CDR3 coding sequence is TGTGCCAGCAGCGCGACTAGCGGGGGGGCGGGGACCCAGTACTTC. Translation gives CASSATSGGAGTQYF.

In its sample, this clonotype was seen a few times. The chain uses TRBV19 and TRBJ1-5; 7 bases match TRBD1. Germline lookup yields CDR1 LNHDA and CDR2 SQIVND (reference sequence). V trimming: 7 bases; J trimming: 2 bases; junction bases outside the gene matches: 2. This CDR3 region has 13 residues. The CDR3 bases are TGTGCCAGTAAAGACAGGGGCAATCAGCCCCAGCATTTT. Translated, it gives CASKDRGNQPQHF.

The table lists this clonotype with many counts. The genes are TRBV5-4 and TRBJ1-6; 8 nucleotides agree with TRBD1. CDR3 length equals 15 residues. Germline V gene lookup returns CDR1 SGHNT and CDR2 YYREEE (reference sequence). The trim removed 1 base at V and 10 bases at J, leaving 7 bases unmatched. The CDR3 sequence: CASSLRTGPGSPLHF. CDR3 sequence (DNA): TGTGCCAGCAGCTTGCGGACAGGGCCGGGATCACCCCTCCACTTT. Combining the CDR3 with reference TRBV5-4 and TRBJ1-6 gives the whole variable domain ETGVTQSPTHLIKTRGQQVTLRCSSQSGHNTVSWYQQALGQGPQFIFQYYREEENGRGNFPPRFSGLQFPNYSSELNVNALELDDSALYLCASSLRTGPGSPLHFGNGTRLTVT.

The chain uses TRBV7-2 and TRBJ1-2, with a tentative D call TRBD1 (6 bases). V lost 5 bases and J lost 4, with 20 bases in between. This CDR3 comprises 16 residues. Germline V gene lookup returns CDR1 SGHTA and CDR2 FQGNSA. CDR3 amino acids: CASSAGILGAGYGYTF. The CDR3 bases are TGTGCCAGCAGCGCAGGGATTTTGGGGGCGGGCTATGGCTACACCTTC. Full variable domain (missing parts from reference TRBV7-2 and TRBJ1-2): GAGVSQSPSNKVTEKGKDVELRCDPISGHTALYWYRQSLGQGLEFLIYFQGNSAPDKSGLPSDRFSAERTGGSVSTLTIQRTQQEDSAVYLCASSAGILGAGYGYTFGSGTRLTVV.

There are many counts of this clonotype. This chain connects TRBV12-3 or TRBV12-4 to TRBJ1-1, with D unclear. V dropped 3 bases and J dropped 6 bases, with 8 bases sitting between them. The CDR3 totals 12 residues. The CDR3: CASSLRYAEAFF. CDR3 DNA sequence: TGTGCCAGCAGTTTGAGGTACGCTGAAGCTTTCTTT.

The V gene is TRBV7-9, the J gene TRBJ2-1; D uncertain. CDR1 and CDR2 (germline): SEHNR, FQNEAQ (reference sequence). The CDR3 is 14 amino acids. The ends were cut back, 2 bases at V and 3 bases at J, with 8 bases in the middle. CDR3: CASSLSAVYNEQFF. The CDR3 DNA reads TGTGCCAGCAGCTTATCCGCAGTCTACAATGAGCAGTTCTTC.

This clonotype was found a few times. The chain links TRBV21-1 to TRBJ2-1; TRBD1 reflects the table's D call only, with no check against the DNA. TRBV21-1 is a known pseudogene. This CDR3 comprises 19 residues. The CDR3 DNA sequence: TGTGCCAGCAGCAAAGAGGTTTCCGGGACAGGGACTTCCTACAATGAGCAGTTCTTC. Translation gives CASSKEVSGTGTSYNEQFF.

This clonotype was seen many times. The genes are TRBV15 and TRBJ2-3, with a possible D match to TRBD1 (6 bases). The CDR3 has 15 amino acids. The V end was cut by 2 bases, the J end by 0 bases, with 9 bases between. Germline CDR1 and CDR2: LNHNV and YYDKDF (reference sequence). The CDR3 here is CATSRLGHSTDTQYF. The CDR3 DNA reads as TGTGCCACCAGCAGACTGGGACATAGCACAGATACGCAGTATTTT.

In this sample, this clonotype turned up many times. This rearrangement joins TRBV15 to TRBJ1-3; 7 nucleotides align to TRBD1. Germline trimming cut 3 bases from V and 0 bases from J; bases unmatched to any gene: 8. CDR3 length: 17 residues. Germline CDR1 and CDR2: LNHNV and YYDKDF (reference sequence). CDR3 coding DNA: TGTGCCACCAGCAGTGGAGGACAGGTCCGCTCTGGAAACACCATATATTTT. It is translated as CATSSGGQVRSGNTIYF.

This clonotype showed up just a few times. This rearrangement joins TRBV5-1 to TRBJ2-5; TRBD2 is a possible D gene (6 bases). Trimming shortened V by 4 bases and J by 4 bases, and 17 bases separated the two germline ends. Germline CDR1 and CDR2: SGHRS and YFSETQ. This CDR3 is 15 amino acids long. This CDR3 is CASSPRGLLGETQYF. The CDR3 DNA follows: TGCGCCAGCAGCCCCCGGGGACTCTTGGGAGAGACCCAGTACTTC. Together with reference TRBV5-1 and TRBJ2-5, the CDR3 gives the full variable domain: KAGVTQTPRYLIKTRGQQVTLSCSPISGHRSVSWYQQTPGQGLQFLFEYFSETQRNKGNFPGRFSGRQFSNSRSEMNVSTLELGDSALYLCASSPRGLLGETQYFGPGTRLLVL.

This clonotype was seen repeatedly, ten times or more. This chain uses TRBV15 with TRBJ2-4; D gene ambiguous. Germline lookup yields CDR1 LNHNV and CDR2 YYDKDF (reference sequence). This CDR3 has 18 residues. V was trimmed by 0 bases and J by 0 bases, leaving 15 bases between them. CDR3 sequence: CATSRDRAIGLAKNIQYF. As DNA, the CDR3 is TGTGCCACCAGCAGAGATAGAGCTATAGGTCTAGCCAAAAACATTCAGTACTTC.